A selection of T cell receptor beta chains follows, all from one sample in a study of radiation and T cells in renal cell carcinoma. TCRdb's table, derived via immunoSEQ multiplex PCR, lists solely in-frame clones and lacks some. Here the sample spans 100,000 to 150,000 clones, about four fifths being singletons. Here the sequenced sample was blood, taken from a patient whose treatment included radiotherapy and nephrectomy. These receptors originate from a woman aged 60-75 years with renal cell carcinoma. CDR3s include the opening cysteine and the closing phenylalanine or tryptophan. Each record gives: CDR3 length, J gene, clone size, V gene, D gene, CDR3 protein, CDR3 DNA. A D gene is named only where the DNA matches it firmly. Where a row states a size, it is once, few, many or the class of an expanded clone; other rows omit it.

13 | TRBJ1-1 | . | TRBV11-2 | . | CASSFQRSFEAFF | TGTGCCAGCAGCTTCCAAAGGTCCTTTGAAGCTTTCTTT
14 | TRBJ2-5 | . | TRBV5-6 | . | CASSLWAVEETQYF | TGTGCCAGCAGCTTGTGGGCAGTGGAAGAGACCCAGTACTTC
13 | TRBJ2-5 | . | TRBV28 | . | CASSHFRKETQYF | TGTGCCAGCAGCCACTTCAGGAAAGAGACCCAGTACTTC
13 | TRBJ1-2 | . | TRBV5-1 | TRBD1 | CASSPGQGAGYTF | TGCGCCAGCAGCCCGGGACAGGGGGCAGGCTACACCTTC
13 | TRBJ1-1 | few | TRBV6-1 | . | CASSEVGETEAFF | TGTGCCAGCAGTGAAGTAGGGGAAACTGAAGCTTTCTTT
13 | TRBJ2-7 | . | TRBV10-1 | . | CASSEGGGDEQYF | TGCGCCAGCAGTGAGGGTGGAGGGGACGAGCAGTACTTC
14 | TRBJ1-1 | . | TRBV7-9 | . | CASSPPNVNTEAFF | TGTGCCAGCAGCCCACCTAATGTGAACACTGAAGCTTTCTTT
14 | TRBJ1-1 | . | TRBV9 | . | CASSPKGGNTEAFF | TGTGCCAGCAGCCCAAAGGGGGGAAACACTGAAGCTTTCTTT
13 | TRBJ2-7 | . | TRBV28 | TRBD2 | CASSSGLGREQYF | TGTGCCAGCAGCTCGGGACTAGGAAGGGAGCAGTACTTC
15 | TRBJ2-3 | . | TRBV6-1 | TRBD1 | CASSETGGSTDTQYF | TGTGCCAGCAGTGAAACAGGGGGAAGCACAGATACGCAGTATTTT
15 | TRBJ2-7 | . | TRBV7-9 | TRBD2 | CASSLRGGPVDEQYF | TGTGCCAGCAGCTTGCGGGGAGGGCCGGTTGACGAGCAGTACTTC
15 | TRBJ2-3 | . | TRBV19 | . | CASNRGVRGTDTQYF | TGTGCCAGCAATCGTGGGGTCAGAGGCACAGATACGCAGTATTTT
12 | TRBJ2-7 | . | TRBV5-1 | TRBD1 | CASSPGGRTGVF | TGCGCCAGCAGCCCGGGGGGACGGACAGGGGTCTTC
14 | TRBJ1-1 | . | TRBV29-1 | TRBD1 | CSAWTGSMNTEAFF | TGCAGCGCTTGGACAGGGTCCATGAACACTGAAGCTTTCTTT
14 | TRBJ1-2 | . | TRBV7-9 | . | CASSQTDRNYGYTF | TGTGCCAGCAGCCAGACCGACAGAAACTATGGCTACACCTTC
13 | TRBJ1-2 | . | TRBV19 | . | CASSIQQLYGYTF | TGTGCCAGTAGTATACAACAGCTCTATGGCTACACCTTC
14 | TRBJ1-3 | . | TRBV5-4 | . | CASSSMSSGNTIYF | TGTGCCAGCAGCTCCATGAGCTCTGGAAACACCATATATTTT
12 | TRBJ1-1 | . | TRBV18 | . | CASSPQSVEAFF | TGTGCCAGCTCACCACAGAGCGTAGAGGCTTTCTTT